This T cell receptor beta chain was retrieved from a study of cytomegalovirus exposure and HLA in healthy donors. This CDR3 region has 18 residues. V was shortened by 2 bases and J by 3 bases, with 22 bases between the two germline ends. CDR1 is SEHNR, CDR2 FQNEAQ, per germline (reference sequence). The PCR was carried out with 60 Vbeta primers and 13 Jbeta primers. Repertoires were generated with immunoSEQ multiplex PCR, while TCRdb's copy carries only in-frame clones and drops some. The table shows over 150,000 clones, with approximately 80% occurring only once. This clone has only one observation. Antigen unknown. Overall study findings and caveats: DRB1 showed the most TCR associations and HLA-C the fewest in a later analysis, as rates varied by HLA locus.

Sequencing was performed on PBMCs. The TCR comes from a woman aged 50 to 60 in good health and CMV-seronegative. This chain connects TRBV7-9 to TRBJ1-1; maybe TRBD1 (5 bases). The CDR3 region is CASSLSLWGRLGYTEAFF. The CDR3 bases are TGTGCCAGCAGCTTATCGCTATGGGGCCGATTGGGGTACACTGAAGCTTTCTTT.